This TCR beta chain was sequenced in a study of T cells after yellow fever vaccination. This clonotype was seen more than once but under ten times. Its antigen is unidentified. Via MiXCR, TCRdb re-called the 5' RACE reads, giving one row per CDR3 protein. The top ten clones hold about 40% of a sample with 100,000 to 150,000 distinct CDR3 sequences, 7.5% to 10% of them seen once. Findings and limits, study-wide: Booster samples showed a return of most primary-vaccination clones (around 96% CD4, 88% CD8). Clonotypes found in both CD4 and CD8 compartments made up a small share.

V was cut by 2 bases and J by 7 bases, with 17 bases left in between. This CDR3 contains 16 residues. CDR1 and CDR2 (germline): SGHTA, FQGTGA. The TCR comes from a man between 18 and 35 years old who received the YFV17D yellow fever vaccine. This chain links TRBV7-3 with TRBJ2-2; no clear D gene. The specimen comprised CD8+ T cells sorted from PBMCs, sampled on the day of the yellow fever booster vaccination. The CDR3 DNA follows: TGTGCCAGCAGCTTAGTATCATGGCAATTGGGCGGGGAGCTGTTTTTT. As protein: CASSLVSWQLGGELFF.